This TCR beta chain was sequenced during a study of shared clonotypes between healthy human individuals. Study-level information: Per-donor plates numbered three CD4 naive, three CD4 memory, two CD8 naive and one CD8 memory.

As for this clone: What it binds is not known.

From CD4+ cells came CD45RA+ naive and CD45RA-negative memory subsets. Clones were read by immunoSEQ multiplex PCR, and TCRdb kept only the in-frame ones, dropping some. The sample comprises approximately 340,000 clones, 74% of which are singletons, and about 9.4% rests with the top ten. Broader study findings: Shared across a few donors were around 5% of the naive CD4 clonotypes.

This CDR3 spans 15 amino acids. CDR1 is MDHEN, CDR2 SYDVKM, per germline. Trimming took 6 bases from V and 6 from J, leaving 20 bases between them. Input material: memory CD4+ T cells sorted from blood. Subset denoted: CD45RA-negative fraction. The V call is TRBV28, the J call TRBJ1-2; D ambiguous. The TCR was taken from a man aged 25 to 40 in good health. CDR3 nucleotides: TGTGCCAGCAGCCGCCCGGCGGGTAATTTCGATGGCTACACCTTC. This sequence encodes CASSRPAGNFDGYTF.